Below, 21 T cell receptor beta chains from the same sample are listed, as sequenced in a study of cytomegalovirus exposure and HLA in healthy donors. A multiplex PCR was run with 60 Vbeta primers and 13 Jbeta primers. TCRdb keeps only in-frame clones here, not all; method: immunoSEQ multiplex PCR. The sample yields 150,000 or so clones, roughly 84% seen once. Sequenced: PBMCs. These receptors were obtained from a boy between 2 and 15 years old in good health and CMV-seronegative.

This chain links TRBV5-4 with TRBJ2-1; maybe TRBD1 (5 bases). The CDR3 spans 16 residues. The V and J ends lost 1 base and 1 base respectively, with 12 bases between them. In germline, CDR1 is SGHNT, CDR2 YYREEE (reference sequence). The CDR3 DNA is TGTGCCAGCAGCTTGAAGGGGTCTTTTTCCTACAATGAGCAGTTCTTC. It encodes CASSLKGSFSYNEQFF.

The genes are TRBV28 and TRBJ2-1; 7 nucleotides match TRBD1. Trimming removed 5 bases from V and 1 base from J; junction bases left unmatched: 5. CDR1 is MDHEN and CDR2 is SYDVKM in the germline V gene. This CDR3 has 15 residues. The CDR3 sequence is CASSRQGTSYNEQFF. The CDR3 nucleotides read TGTGCCAGCAGTCGACAGGGAACGTCCTACAATGAGCAGTTCTTC.

The chain has TRBV27 and TRBJ2-3; the D is unclear. The ends were cut back, 8 bases at V and 5 bases at J, with 8 bases in the middle. The germline gives CDR1 MNHEY, CDR2 SMNVEV (reference sequence). The CDR3 loop spans 11 amino acids. CDR3 in DNA: TGTGCCAGCCCCCAGGAAGATACGCAGTATTTT. Amino acids: CASPQEDTQYF.

The V gene is TRBV18, the J gene TRBJ2-1; D is uncertain. Germline CDR1 reads KGHSH; CDR2 reads LQKENI. CDR3 length: 15 residues. V was pared by 5 bases and J by 2 bases, with 13 bases between. The CDR3 DNA is TGTGCCAGCTCAGAGGCGACGGCAACCTACAATGAGCAGTTCTTC. Its translation is CASSEATATYNEQFF.

The chain carries TRBV2 and TRBJ2-7, with D perhaps TRBD1 (5 bases). There are 16 residues in the CDR3. Germline V CDR1 and CDR2: SNHLY, FYNNEI. V lost 1 base, J lost 4 bases, and 17 bases lay in between. The CDR3 reads CASSEGRATWGYEQYF. CDR3 in DNA: TGTGCCAGCAGTGAAGGCAGGGCCACCTGGGGATACGAGCAGTACTTC.

This clone came up once. The genes are TRBV19 and TRBJ2-7; weak D call: TRBD1 (8 bases). Deletions cut 3 bases from V and 5 bases from J, with 23 bases between. In germline, CDR1 is LNHDA, CDR2 SQIVND (reference sequence). The CDR3 extends over 17 amino acids. CDR3 residues: CASSMGPSGDRIHEQYF. CDR3 sequence (DNA): TGTGCCAGTAGTATGGGTCCAAGCGGGGACAGGATACACGAGCAGTACTTC.

The V call is TRBV5-4, the J call TRBJ2-7, with 7 bases fitting TRBD1. This CDR3 is built from 14 residues. Germline V gene sequence: CDR1 SGHNT, CDR2 YYREEE (reference sequence). The V gene end was trimmed by 2 bases and the J gene end by 0 bases; junction bases not matched to a gene: 2. CDR3 amino acids: CASSFPGGSYEQYF. The CDR3 nucleotides are TGTGCCAGCAGCTTCCCAGGGGGCTCCTACGAGCAGTACTTC.

This clone was observed a single time. The chain combines TRBV5-4 with TRBJ2-7; no reliable D call. This CDR3 has 19 amino acids. The V end lost 1 base, the J end lost 3 bases, and 26 bases lay between the germline ends. CDR1 and CDR2 from the germline V gene are SGHNT and YYREEE (reference sequence). CDR3 sequence: CASSLLPWPPPSRVYEQYF. CDR3 DNA sequence: TGTGCCAGCAGCTTGCTCCCCTGGCCCCCTCCTTCCCGGGTCTACGAGCAGTACTTC.

The gene calls are TRBV7-6 and TRBJ2-1; 10 bases align to TRBD2. Looked up from germline, CDR1 is SGHVS and CDR2 is FNYEAQ. The CDR3 length is 15 residues. With V trimmed by 7 bases and J by 2 bases, 5 bases remained unmatched. CDR3 nucleotides: TGTGCCAGCAAAACCGGGACTAGCGCCTACAATGAGCAGTTCTTC. It is translated as CASKTGTSAYNEQFF.

This chain connects TRBV29-1 to TRBJ2-7, with TRBD2 matching 14 bases. With V trimmed by 1 base and J by 1 base, 3 bases remained unmatched. Germline CDR1 SQVTM, CDR2 ANQGSEA. The CDR3 has 16 residues. CDR3 amino acids: CSVEGGTSGRSYEQYF. DNA of the CDR3: TGCAGCGTTGAAGGGGGGACTAGCGGGAGATCCTACGAGCAGTACTTC.

V usage is TRBV30 and J usage is TRBJ1-1; a weak D match, TRBD1 (6 bases). This CDR3 has 14 residues. V lost 0 bases to trimming and J lost 2 bases, with 10 bases between them. Germline CDR1 GTSNPN, CDR2 SVGIG (reference sequence). CDR3 DNA sequence: TGTGCCTGGAGTGTGGAACAGGGTAACACTGAAGCTTTCTTT. This gives the protein CAWSVEQGNTEAFF.

The J gene is TRBJ2-7, the V gene TRBV5-1; TRBD2 agrees at 7 bases. The junction had 9 bases not matched to a gene; V was cut back by 6 bases and J by 3 bases. In germline, CDR1 is SGHRS, CDR2 YFSETQ. CDR3 length: 14 residues. CDR3 bases: TGCGCCAGCAAAATGGGGGGGGTCGGCTACGAGCAGTACTTC. This gives the protein CASKMGGVGYEQYF. The full variable domain, rest sourced from reference TRBV5-1 and TRBJ2-7, is KAGVTQTPRYLIKTRGQQVTLSCSPISGHRSVSWYQQTPGQGLQFLFEYFSETQRNKGNFPGRFSGRQFSNSRSEMNVSTLELGDSALYLCASKMGGVGYEQYFGPGTRLTVT.

This rearrangement joins TRBV6-5 to TRBJ2-7, with TRBD1 matching 8 bases. The junction had 9 bases not matched to a gene; V was cut back by 6 bases and J by 5 bases. CDR1 MNHEY and CDR2 SVGAGI come from the germline V gene. The CDR3 spans 14 residues. As DNA, the CDR3 is TGTGCCAGCAGCGCTCGAGACAGGGGCCACGAGCAGTACTTC. It codes for CASSARDRGHEQYF.

The genes are TRBV7-2 and TRBJ1-3; D gene unclear. V dropped 3 bases and J dropped 5 bases, with 5 bases sitting between them. The CDR3 spans 12 residues. Germline CDR1 and CDR2: SGHTA and FQGNSA. The CDR3 DNA reads as TGTGCCAGCAGCTTGAGGAGAAACACCATATATTTT. Amino acid sequence: CASSLRRNTIYF.

This chain links TRBV13 with TRBJ2-5; TRBD1 agrees at 8 bases. V shed 2 bases and J 11 bases; nucleotides not matched to a gene: 10. This CDR3 comprises 14 residues. Germline V gene sequence: CDR1 PRHDT, CDR2 FYEKMQ (reference sequence). The CDR3 spells CASSLQGALLEQYF. The CDR3 bases are TGTGCCAGCAGCTTACAGGGGGCCCTCCTTGAGCAGTACTTC. Full variable domain (remainder filled in from reference TRBV13 and TRBJ2-5): AAGVIQSPRHLIKEKRETATLKCYPIPRHDTVYWYQQGPGQDPQFLISFYEKMQSDKGSIPDRFSAQQFSDYHSELNMSSLELGDSALYFCASSLQGALLEQYFGPGTRLLVL.

The V and J genes are TRBV30 and TRBJ2-5; 8 positions agree with TRBD2. The tail of the sequence fits TRBJ2-7 better, so the J call may be wrong. CDR1 and CDR2 (germline): GTSNPN, SVGIG (reference sequence). This CDR3 is 15 amino acids long. Here the CDR3 DNA reads TGTGCCTGGAGTGGGTCTATAGCGGGACTTTACGAGCAGTACTTC. Translating gives CAWSGSIAGLYEQYF.

The chain is built from TRBV30 and TRBJ2-7, with 10 positions matching TRBD2. V lost 2 bases, J lost 12 bases, and 10 bases stayed unmatched. Germline V CDR1 and CDR2: GTSNPN, SVGIG (reference sequence). The CDR3 is made up of 13 amino acids. The CDR3 protein is CAWSYELAGSRYF. For the CDR3, the DNA is TGTGCCTGGAGTTATGAACTAGCGGGAAGTCGGTACTTC.

For this clone: The same CDR3 arises from other DNA sequences in this sample as well. V is TRBV25-1 and J is TRBJ2-7, with TRBD1 as a possible D gene (5 bases). Trimming shortened V by 8 bases and J by 0 bases, and 11 bases separated the two germline ends. Germline values: CDR1 MGHDK, CDR2 SYGVNS. This CDR3 contains 13 residues. The CDR3, as DNA: TGTGCCAGCTTAGGGGTGTACTCCTACGAGCAGTACTTC. This translates into CASLGVYSYEQYF.

The chain is built from TRBV14 and TRBJ2-3; TRBD2 matches 8 bases. The CDR3 runs 15 residues. Trimming removed 8 bases from V and 5 bases from J; junction bases left unmatched: 12. Germline-derived CDR1 and CDR2 are SGHDN and FVKESK. The DNA of the CDR3 is TGTGCCAGCCGTCCCGGGGGGGCACATGAAGATACGCAGTATTTT. Protein: CASRPGGAHEDTQYF.

J is TRBJ2-7 and V is TRBV2; D may be TRBD1 (6 bases). Germline V lookup: CDR1 SNHLY, CDR2 FYNNEI. V lost 5 bases and J 5 bases, leaving 16 bases between the germline ends. The CDR3 totals 14 residues. The CDR3: CASSSDRVIHEQYF. The CDR3 DNA follows: TGTGCCAGCAGTTCGGACAGAGTAATCCACGAGCAGTACTTC.

V gene TRBV30 combines with J gene TRBJ2-7, with 12 bases matching TRBD2. V lost 1 base, J lost 3 bases, and 7 bases stayed unmatched. Germline CDR1 and CDR2: GTSNPN and SVGIG (reference sequence). The CDR3 length is 16 residues. The CDR3 sequence is CAWSAPLTSGSYEQYF. The CDR3 DNA reads as TGTGCCTGGAGTGCGCCCCTGACTAGCGGGAGCTACGAGCAGTACTTC.